These 11 T cell receptor beta chains came from one sample sequenced in a study of molecular identifiers for immune sequencing clone quantification. MiXCR, run by TCRdb on the PCR reads, gives a single entry per CDR3 protein. The sample yields 300,000 to 350,000 distinct CDR3 sequences, around 21% seen once. Sequenced input: naive CD8+ T cells from blood, with Jurkat cell RNA spiked in. This sample's subset: FACS-sorted CD8+CD4-CCR7+CD45RA+ naive T cells. The source is a human donor in good health. Some libraries in this study had Jurkat cell RNA spiked in.

This clonotype was seen a handful of times. The chain has TRBV10-3 and TRBJ2-1; possibly TRBD2 for D (6 bases). This CDR3 spans 12 amino acids. Germline V CDR1 and CDR2: ENHRY, SYGVKD. V shed 8 bases and J shed 5 bases, with 10 bases lying between them. The CDR3, as DNA: TGTGCCATCCACGGAGGGGACAATGAGCAGTTCTTC. This codes for CAIHGGDNEQFF.

For this clonotype: A much larger clone differs by one base, so this may be a read error. CDR3 sequence reads: CASSLNTGTLGSGANVLTF. Here the CDR3 DNA reads TGTGCCAGCAGCTTAAACACCGGGACACTTGGCTCTGGGGCCAACGTCCTGACTTTC. V usage is TRBV5-5 and J usage is TRBJ2-6; D might be TRBD1 (6 bases). Germline loops: CDR1 SGHKS, CDR2 YYEKEE (reference sequence). The germline V and J ends were trimmed by 2 bases and 0 bases, with 18 bases remaining between them. CDR3 length equals 19 residues.

Concerning this clonotype itself: A much larger clone lies one base from this, so it may be a read error. This rearrangement joins TRBV12-5 to TRBJ1-4; D ambiguous. From germline, CDR1 is LGHNT and CDR2 FRNRAP. V was shortened by 1 base and J by 7 bases, with 10 bases between the two germline ends. The CDR3 has 14 amino acids. CDR3 sequence (DNA): TGTGCTAGTGGTTTGGGGGCGACGTTTGAAAAACTGTTTTTT. The encoded protein is CASGLGATFEKLFF.

In its sample, this clonotype was seen once. This may be a read error, as it is one base from a much larger clone. The rearrangement joins TRBV29-1 to TRBJ2-7; maybe TRBD2 (6 bases). The length of the CDR3 is 13 residues. Germline CDR1 is SQVTM and CDR2 is ANQGSEA. The CDR3 DNA follows: TGCAGCGTTGCGGGGACTCAAGGCTACGAGCAGAACTTC. Translating gives CSVAGTQGYEQNF.

Remarks on this clonotype: This sequence may be a read error, since a much larger clone differs from it by one base. The J gene is TRBJ1-4, the V gene TRBV27; 7 nucleotides agree with TRBD1. V lost 11 bases, J lost 0 bases, and 15 bases stayed unmatched. This CDR3 is 17 amino acids long. From germline, CDR1 is MNHEY and CDR2 SMNVEV (reference sequence). The CDR3 bases are TGTGCCCGCGGTCCCGGGACAGATATTACAACTAATGAAAAACTGTTTTTT. Amino acids: CARGPGTDITTNEKLFF.

This clonotype was seen at least ten times. The V gene is TRBV28, the J gene TRBJ2-7, with 12 bases aligning to TRBD1. V gave up 2 bases and J gave up 5 bases; unmatched junction bases: 4. In germline, CDR1 is MDHEN, CDR2 SYDVKM. The CDR3 has 15 amino acids. CDR3 sequence: CASSLVGQGAHEQYF. CDR3 coding DNA: TGTGCCAGCAGTTTAGTGGGACAGGGGGCCCACGAGCAGTACTTC.

On this clonotype: This may be a read error, as it is one base from a much larger clone. J is TRBJ2-7 and V is TRBV12-3 or TRBV12-4, with 7 bases lining up with TRBD1. J was trimmed by 6 bases and V by 6 bases; bases with no gene match: 5. This CDR3 comprises 12 residues. The CDR3, as DNA: TGTGCCAGCAGCAACGAGGGGGCCGAGCAGTACTTC. Its translation: CASSNEGAEQYF.

This clonotype was seen repeatedly, ten times or more. The chain carries TRBV6-5 and TRBJ2-7, with TRBD1 matching 9 bases. CDR3 length equals 14 residues. Per the germline V gene, CDR1 is MNHEY and CDR2 is SVGAGI. Trimming took 6 bases from V and 3 from J; bases not matched to a gene: 6. The CDR3 reads CASRSPGQGYEQYF. The CDR3 nucleotides are TGTGCCAGCAGATCTCCGGGACAGGGCTACGAGCAGTACTTC.

This clonotype appeared many times. The chain has TRBV11-2 and TRBJ2-1; a possible D gene is TRBD2 (7 bases). CDR3 length: 17 amino acids. V lost 2 bases and J 2 bases, leaving 16 bases between the germline ends. The germline gives CDR1 SGHAT, CDR2 FQNNGV. CDR3 coding DNA: TGTGCCAGCAGCTTATTGGGGGGGCAGCTTGCCTACAATGAGCAGTTCTTC. This sequence encodes CASSLLGGQLAYNEQFF.

This clonotype was picked up one time. This chain uses TRBV7-9 with TRBJ2-2; D is unresolved. The CDR3 is 16 amino acids. The germline V gene has CDR1 SEHNR and CDR2 FQNEAQ (reference sequence). The V and J ends lost 2 bases and 1 base respectively, with 11 bases between them. CDR3 region: CASSLWLGMNTGELFF. CDR3 nucleotide sequence: TGTGCCAGCAGCTTATGGCTAGGGATGAACACCGGGGAGCTGTTTTTT.

This clonotype has ten or more counts. The CDR3 nucleotides read TGTGCCAGCAGTTTCCAGGGATTGAACACTGAAGCTTTCTTT. It yields the protein CASSFQGLNTEAFF. The gene calls are TRBV12-3 or TRBV12-4 and TRBJ1-1, with TRBD1 as a possible D gene (5 bases). The CDR3 length is 14 residues. Trimming removed 3 bases at V and 0 bases at J, with 8 bases between.